This T cell receptor beta chain emerged from a study of blood T cell repertoires in COVID-19. Germline V gene sequence: CDR1 SGHAT, CDR2 FQNNGV. V was clipped by 4 bases and J by 2 bases, with 2 bases between them. There are 11 residues in the CDR3. Notes on this clone: Other DNA variants within this sample encode the same CDR3.

The repertoire was sequenced with immunoSEQ multiplex PCR; TCRdb's copy has only in-frame clones and lacks some. There are about 360,000 clones in the sample; around nine tenths occur only once, and 7.1% lies in the top ten. Sequencing was done on a sample of peripheral blood. The chain carries TRBV11-2 and TRBJ2-5; D unclear. The source is an older woman with COVID-19, enrolled during active disease. CDR3 sequence reads: CASSSQETQYF. In DNA, the CDR3 is TGTGCCAGCAGCTCGCAAGAGACCCAGTACTTC. Filled out from reference TRBV11-2 and TRBJ2-5, the complete variable domain reads EAGVAQSPRYKIIEKRQSVAFWCNPISGHATLYWYQQILGQGPKLLIQFQNNGVVDDSQLPKDRFSAERLKGVDSTLKIQPAKLEDSAVYLCASSSQETQYFGPGTRLLVL.